This T cell receptor beta chain was sequenced in a study of shared T cell receptors in the human thymus. Per germline, CDR1 SGHTA and CDR2 FQGTGA. The CDR3 contains 17 residues. Trimming stripped 6 bases from V and 0 bases from J, with 17 bases between. TCRdb's table, derived via immunoSEQ multiplex PCR, lists solely in-frame clones and lacks some. In the table there are approximately 580,000 clones, 70% to 80% of which are singletons. These data also formed part of another study, on human thymus T cells. From that study: Resections that were taken during corrective heart surgery supplied the thymus tissue. Related work showed strongly overlapping thymic repertoires across unrelated individuals.

V gene TRBV7-3 combines with J gene TRBJ2-2, with D hard to call. The material sequenced was thymocytes. This receptor was identified in a boy younger than two with a congenital heart defect. CDR3 DNA: TGTGCCAGCAGGCGCCCTCCCATCGGAGCGAACACCGGGGAGCTGTTTTTT. It codes for CASRRPPIGANTGELFF.